This T cell receptor (beta chain) was sequenced in a study of T cell repertoires in cytomegalovirus infection. Whole-study context: Signatures in public TCR beta sequences pointed to both CMV infection and matching HLA type.

Study-level findings and limits: Clonotype analysis showed dominance of the ex vivo response by HLA-C-restricted CMV-specific TCR beta clonotypes.

The CDR3 runs 17 residues. CDR1 and CDR2 from the germline V gene are MGHRA and YSYEKL. The ends lost 0 bases at V and 1 base at J; junction bases unmatched: 6. TCRdb called the reads again in MiXCR, with one record for every CDR3 protein. The sample gives 100,000 to 150,000 distinct CDR3 sequences, roughly a quarter of which show up once; about 37% is in the top ten. Of note for this clonotype: Its antigen is as yet unknown.

This chain links TRBV4-1 with TRBJ2-3; 8 bases are shared with TRBD2. This receptor was identified in a human donor in good health (CMV status not recorded). Some clones in this sample may be carry-over from other donors' samples. Input material: PBMCs, sequenced either directly or after in vitro stimulation (not recorded which). CDR3: CASSQESAGGGTDTQYF. CDR3 nucleotide sequence: TGCGCCAGCAGCCAAGAGTCTGCGGGGGGTGGCACAGATACGCAGTATTTT.